Listed below are T cell receptor beta chains from one sample, sequenced in a study of radiotherapy plus CTLA-4 blockade in lung cancer. Produced via immunoSEQ multiplex PCR; TCRdb's table is partial and in-frame only. Counted here are some 110,000 clones, about 83% occurring once; the ten biggest clones make up roughly 5%. Sample: peripheral blood, taken from a patient treated with radiotherapy plus ipilimumab. The receptor source for this set is a human donor with non-small cell lung cancer who had a partial response to radiotherapy plus ipilimumab. Each CDR3 is given with its conserved first and last residue. A D gene is named only where the DNA matches it firmly. A clone size is listed for some rows: how often the clone was seen (once, few, many), or a class if it is expanded.

TRBJ2-2,TRBV18,TRBD2,-,CASSPGLAGAWTGELFF,TGTGCCAGCTCACCAGGACTAGCGGGAGCGTGGACCGGGGAGCTGTTTTTT
TRBJ1-5,TRBV7-2,-,-,CASSLEGLYQPQHF,TGTGCCAGCAGCTTAGAGGGGCTATATCAGCCCCAGCATTTT
TRBJ1-1,TRBV15,-,-,CATSREPSYTEAFF,TGTGCCACCAGCAGAGAGCCTAGTTACACTGAAGCTTTCTTT
TRBJ1-5,TRBV19,-,once,CASRGSRYSNQPQHF,TGTGCCAGTAGGGGCAGTCGTTATAGCAATCAGCCCCAGCATTTT
TRBJ1-4,TRBV7-9,TRBD1,-,CATRDSLRATNEKLFF,TGTGCCACGCGGGACAGCTTACGTGCAACTAATGAAAAACTGTTTTTT
TRBJ2-3,TRBV5-1,-,-,CASSLSGAGTDTQYF,TGCGCCAGCAGCTTATCAGGGGCTGGCACAGATACGCAGTATTTT
TRBJ1-2,TRBV6-5,TRBD1,-,CASRVTGGYGYTF,TGTGCCAGCAGGGTAACAGGGGGCTATGGCTACACCTTC
TRBJ1-5,TRBV7-9,-,-,CASSRSNQPQHF,TGTGCCAGCAGCCGTAGCAATCAGCCCCAGCATTTT
TRBJ2-1,TRBV5-4,-,-,CASSLGDSQNEQFF,TGTGCCAGCAGCTTGGGAGACAGTCAAAATGAGCAGTTCTTC
TRBJ1-2,TRBV9,-,-,CASSVGTTGANYGYTF,TGTGCCAGCAGCGTAGGTACGACAGGCGCTAACTATGGCTACACCTTC
TRBJ1-5,TRBV6-1,-,-,CASSQTVNQPQHF,TGTGCCAGCAGTCAGACAGTGAATCAGCCCCAGCATTTT
TRBJ2-1,TRBV5-1,-,few,CASDQGGGRNEQFF,TGCGCCAGCGACCAAGGGGGGGGGCGAAATGAGCAGTTCTTC
TRBJ2-7,TRBV7-2,TRBD2,-,CASSPGTSGSEQYF,TGTGCCAGCAGCCCCGGGACTAGCGGGTCCGAGCAGTACTTC
TRBJ1-5,TRBV19,-,-,CASSIGGDNQPQHF,TGTGCCAGTAGTATAGGGGGAGATAATCAGCCCCAGCATTTT
TRBJ2-1,TRBV30,-,-,CAWSQAAYNEQFF,TGTGCCTGGAGTCAGGCCGCCTACAATGAGCAGTTCTTC
TRBJ2-3,TRBV19,TRBD2,-,CASSSWTSGRALDTQYF,TGTGCCAGTAGTTCCTGGACTAGCGGGAGGGCCTTAGATACGCAGTATTTT
TRBJ1-3,TRBV18,-,-,CASSSGYSGNTIYF,TGTGCCAGCTCATCCGGGTACTCTGGAAACACCATATATTTT
TRBJ1-6,TRBV6-5,TRBD1,-,CASSFADRVDSPLHF,TGTGCCAGCAGTTTCGCGGACAGGGTCGACTCACCCCTCCACTTT
TRBJ2-7,TRBV6-1,-,-,CASRQGSIYEQYF,TGTGCCAGCAGACAGGGATCGATCTACGAGCAGTACTTC
TRBJ2-3,TRBV5-1,-,few,CASSADWVRQYF,TGCGCCAGCAGCGCGGACTGGGTTCGGCAGTATTTT
TRBJ1-3,TRBV5-1,-,-,CASSLGQVSGNTIYF,TGCGCCAGCAGCTTGGGACAGGTCTCTGGAAACACCATATATTTT
TRBJ2-3,TRBV19,-,once,CASSIGRGFPTDTQYF,TGTGCCAGTAGTATAGGACGCGGATTCCCCACAGATACGCAGTATTTT
TRBJ2-1,TRBV7-2,-,-,CASSPGTVTYRGQFF,TGTGCCAGCAGCCCGGGAACAGTTACATACCGAGGGCAGTTCTTC
TRBJ2-4,TRBV6-1,-,-,CASSDLGELAKNIQYF,TGTGCCAGCAGTGATTTAGGGGAACTAGCCAAAAACATTCAGTACTTC
TRBJ2-4,TRBV30,-,once,CAWSEGQKAKNIQYF,TGTGCCTGGAGTGAGGGGCAGAAAGCCAAAAACATTCAGTACTTC
TRBJ1-1,TRBV2,TRBD1,-,CATKTGENTEAFF,TGTGCCACGAAGACAGGGGAGAACACTGAAGCTTTCTTT
TRBJ2-7,TRBV28,-,-,CASTPTGSYEQYF,TGTGCCAGCACCCCCACCGGCTCCTACGAGCAGTACTTC
TRBJ2-1,TRBV7-3,-,-,CASSLLSDNEQFF,TGTGCCAGCAGCTTATTGTCGGACAATGAGCAGTTCTTC
TRBJ1-2,TRBV5-4,TRBD1,-,CASSFRTGTQGAGYTF,TGTGCCAGCAGCTTCCGTACGGGGACGCAGGGGGCTGGCTACACCTTC
TRBJ1-4,TRBV5-1,-,-,CASSPASGRNEKLFF,TGCGCCAGCAGCCCCGCTAGCGGGCGAAACGAAAAACTGTTTTTT
TRBJ2-3,TRBV11-2,-,-,CASSRGGRNTDTQYF,TGTGCCAGCAGCCGAGGCGGCAGAAACACAGATACGCAGTATTTT
TRBJ1-2,TRBV25-1,-,-,CASSYMGGGYGYTF,TGTGCCAGCAGCTACATGGGCGGGGGCTATGGCTACACCTTC
TRBJ1-5,TRBV7-8,-,once,CASSLDRDQPQHF,TGTGCCAGCAGCTTAGACAGGGACCAGCCCCAGCATTTT
TRBJ2-1,TRBV29-1,-,-,CSVTSEDEQFF,TGCAGCGTTACCAGCGAGGATGAGCAGTTCTTC
TRBJ2-7,TRBV5-1,TRBD2,-,CASSLGGTSGYEQYF,TGCGCCAGCAGCTTGGGAGGGACTAGCGGATACGAGCAGTACTTC
TRBJ2-1,TRBV30,-,few,CAWSASDSANEQFF,TGTGCCTGGAGTGCCTCGGACTCTGCCAATGAGCAGTTCTTC
TRBJ1-1,TRBV19,TRBD1,-,CASRMDRVDGAEAFF,TGTGCCAGTCGGATGGACAGGGTCGACGGGGCTGAAGCTTTCTTT
TRBJ2-7,TRBV7-9,-,-,CASSPGYVAYEQYF,TGTGCCAGCAGCCCCGGGTATGTAGCCTACGAGCAGTACTTC
TRBJ2-1,TRBV6-5,-,-,CASSTGFNEQFF,TGTGCCAGCAGTACAGGGTTCAATGAGCAGTTCTTC
TRBJ2-2,TRBV6-5,-,-,CASSDGSSGELFF,TGTGCCAGCAGTGATGGGAGTTCCGGGGAGCTGTTTTTT
TRBJ2-5,TRBV5-1,TRBD1,-,CASSADRAETQYF,TGCGCCAGCAGCGCGGACAGGGCTGAGACCCAGTACTTC
TRBJ1-6,TRBV16,-,-,CASSQSAGANSPLHF,TGTGCCAGCAGCCAATCGGCAGGGGCCAATTCACCCCTCCACTTT
TRBJ1-2,TRBV7-2,TRBD1,-,CASSLAGQDYGYTF,TGTGCCAGCAGCTTAGCGGGACAGGACTATGGCTACACCTTC
TRBJ1-6,TRBV27,-,-,CASSGVNSPLHF,TGTGCCAGTTCAGGGGTTAATTCACCCCTCCACTTT
TRBJ1-2,TRBV19,-,-,CASTQDRANYGYTF,TGTGCCAGTACCCAGGACAGAGCTAACTATGGCTACACCTTC
TRBJ2-1,TRBV9,-,-,CASSVDPGVGDNEQFF,TGTGCCAGCAGCGTAGATCCGGGAGTAGGGGACAATGAGCAGTTCTTC
TRBJ2-6,TRBV18,TRBD1,-,CASSQTGAGANVLTF,TGTGCCAGCTCGCAGACAGGGGCTGGGGCCAACGTCCTGACTTTC
TRBJ2-1,TRBV19,TRBD2,-,CASRTTSGSPNEQFF,TGTGCCAGTAGGACGACTAGCGGGAGCCCTAATGAGCAGTTCTTC
TRBJ2-4,TRBV4-3,-,-,CASSQDAGDVKNIQYF,TGCGCCAGCAGCCAAGATGCAGGCGACGTGAAAAACATTCAGTACTTC
TRBJ1-5,TRBV19,-,-,CASSISLNQPQHF,TGTGCCAGTAGTATCTCACTCAATCAGCCCCAGCATTTT
TRBJ1-4,TRBV6-5,TRBD1,-,CASTRDSSNEKLFF,TGTGCCAGCACCCGGGACAGCAGTAATGAAAAACTGTTTTTT
TRBJ2-4,TRBV18,-,-,CASSPTKGGTKNIQYF,TGTGCCAGCTCACCAACGAAGGGAGGAACTAAAAACATTCAGTACTTC
TRBJ1-2,TRBV28,-,-,CASRGHTYGYTF,TGTGCCAGCAGGGGACACACATATGGCTACACCTTC